These 17 T cell receptor beta chains came from one sample sequenced in a study of vaccination effects on CD4 cells after COVID-19. Viral peptide pools were used in the ViraFEST assay to expand antigen-specific CD4+ T cells, and sequencing came afterward. Subsequent to less than eleven days of culture, CD4+ T cells were isolated. Nobody among the vaccine recipients had prior SARS-CoV-2 infection (nucleocapsid antibodies were negative). These receptors have no known antigen. Produced via immunoSEQ multiplex PCR; TCRdb's table is partial and in-frame only. This sample yields around 71,000 clones, of which approximately 70% are seen a single time; approximately 3.8% belongs to the top ten. The source material was CD4+ T cells from PBMCs cultured with HCoV-OC43 spike peptides, sampled before COVID-19 vaccination. Stated subset: HCoV-OC43 spike overlapping peptide pool stimulation. Source of these receptors: a human donor who received a COVID-19 vaccine.

The chain joins TRBV5-1 to TRBJ2-3; D possibly corresponds to TRBD2 (6 bases). Germline lookup yields CDR1 SGHRS and CDR2 YFSETQ. The germline V and J ends were trimmed by 4 bases and 0 bases, with 12 bases remaining between them. CDR3 length: 15 residues. The CDR3 reads CASSPSGLSTDTQYF. Here the CDR3 DNA reads TGCGCCAGCAGCCCCAGCGGGTTGAGCACAGATACGCAGTATTTT.

The rearrangement links TRBV18 to TRBJ1-5; TRBD1 aligns across 9 bases. Per germline, CDR1 KGHSH and CDR2 LQKENI. The CDR3 covers 16 residues. V lost 4 bases, J lost 3 bases, and 7 bases stayed unmatched. CDR3 residues: CASSQGTGTVNQPQHF. The CDR3 DNA reads TGTGCCAGCTCACAAGGGACAGGGACGGTCAATCAGCCCCAGCATTTT. The variable domain in full, with the rest retrieved from reference TRBV18 and TRBJ1-5, is NAGVMQNPRHLVRRRGQEARLRCSPMKGHSHVYWYRQLPEEGLKFMVYLQKENIIDESGMPKERFSAEFPKEGPSILRIQQVVRGDSAAYFCASSQGTGTVNQPQHFGDGTRLSIL.

The rearrangement links TRBV18 to TRBJ1-1; D gene unclear. Trimming removed 3 bases from V and 0 bases from J, with 8 bases in between. This CDR3 is built from 14 residues. Germline-derived CDR1 and CDR2 are KGHSH and LQKENI. DNA of the CDR3: TGTGCCAGCTCACCCTCCAGCGTGAACACTGAAGCTTTCTTT. Encoded protein: CASSPSSVNTEAFF.

This chain uses TRBV6-1 with TRBJ2-7; D not resolved. The CDR3 loop spans 14 amino acids. V was cut by 2 bases and J by 0 bases, with 8 bases left in between. Germline V gives CDR1 MNHNS, CDR2 SASEGT. The CDR3 DNA follows: TGTGCCAGCAGTGAATTGGACCTCTCCTACGAGCAGTACGTC. This gives the protein CASSELDLSYEQYV.

This chain connects TRBV3-1 (or the pseudogene TRBV3-2) to TRBJ2-5, with a weak D call TRBD2 (7 bases). The CDR3 sequence is 15 residues long. Between the trimmed V and J ends, which lost 4 bases and 5 bases, there was a span of 17 bases. CDR1 and CDR2 from the germline V gene are LGHDT and YNNKEL (reference sequence). DNA for the CDR3: TGTGCCAGCAGCCCCGCGGGGGCGGGCTGGGAGACCCAGTACTTC. Protein: CASSPAGAGWETQYF.

The chain links TRBV2 to TRBJ1-5; TRBD1 matches 11 bases. V was clipped by 4 bases and J by 5 bases; unmatched bases: 1. The germline V gene encodes CDR1 SNHLY and CDR2 FYNNEI. The CDR3 length is 14 residues. The CDR3 region is CASSADRGHQPQHF. The CDR3 bases are TGTGCCAGCAGTGCGGACAGGGGGCATCAGCCCCAGCATTTT. Full variable domain (rest looked up from reference TRBV2 and TRBJ1-5): EPEVTQTPSHQVTQMGQEVILRCVPISNHLYFYWYRQILGQKVEFLVSFYNNEISEKSEIFDDQFSVERPDGSNFTLKIRSTKLEDSAMYFCASSADRGHQPQHFGDGTRLSIL.

The chain recombines TRBV6-5 with TRBJ1-2, with D tentatively TRBD1 (5 bases). The V gene lost 0 bases and the J gene lost 0 bases, with 8 bases spanning the gap. The V gene's germline CDR1 is MNHEY and CDR2 SVGAGI. The CDR3 has 15 amino acids. The CDR3 sequence: CASSYSGRTNYGYTF. CDR3 nucleotides: TGTGCCAGCAGTTACTCGGGACGGACTAACTATGGCTACACCTTC.

The V and J genes are TRBV5-8 and TRBJ2-1, with no clear D. The CDR3 spans 16 residues. V was clipped by 0 bases and J by 10 bases, with 20 bases between them. Germline CDR1 is SGHTS and CDR2 is YDEGEE. The CDR3 DNA reads TGTGCCAGCAGCTTGGCCTGGACCAAATGGGTTGGGGAGCAGTTCTTC. Protein: CASSLAWTKWVGEQFF.

This chain uses TRBV9 with TRBJ1-1; 7 nucleotides align to TRBD1. Germline V gives CDR1 SGDLS, CDR2 YYNGEE. The CDR3 spans 20 residues. J gave up 5 bases and V 0 bases, and 22 bases lay outside the gene matches. The CDR3 DNA is TGTGCCAGCAGCGTAGGGTCGGCAGGGGGAGTAATTAGTGGTAAGACTGAAGCTTTCTTT. Protein product: CASSVGSAGGVISGKTEAFF. The variable domain in full, with the rest retrieved from reference TRBV9 and TRBJ1-1, is DSGVTQTPKHLITATGQRVTLRCSPRSGDLSVYWYQQSLDQGLQFLIQYYNGEERAKGNILERFSAQQFPDLHSELNLSSLELGDSALYFCASSVGSAGGVISGKTEAFFGQGTRLTVV.

This clone was seen only a few times. The chain recombines TRBV4-3 with TRBJ2-2; 7 bases line up with TRBD2. The CDR3 sequence is 16 residues long. Per germline, CDR1 LGHNA and CDR2 YSLEER. With V trimmed by 4 bases and J by 3 bases, 8 bases remained unmatched. The DNA of the CDR3 is TGCGCCAGCAGCCCGGGCGGGAGTATATACACCGGGGAGCTGTTTTTT. Its translation is CASSPGGSIYTGELFF.

CDR3 sequence: CASSYGSGRGRGGYTF. The CDR3 nucleotides read TGTGCCAGCAGTTACGGGTCGGGCAGGGGCCGGGGTGGCTACACCTTC. The chain has TRBV6-5 and TRBJ1-2, with D tentatively TRBD1 (6 bases). Germline loops: CDR1 MNHEY, CDR2 SVGAGI. With 2 bases removed from V and 7 bases from J, the gap between germline ends came to 20 bases. The CDR3 runs to 16 residues.

This sequence joins TRBV19 and TRBJ2-1; weak D call: TRBD2 (5 bases). The CDR3 spans 14 residues. Germline loops: CDR1 LNHDA, CDR2 SQIVND (reference sequence). V lost 4 bases and J 8 bases, leaving 15 bases between the germline ends. CDR3: CASSTGIIIDEQFF. The CDR3 DNA follows: TGTGCCAGTAGTACCGGGATTATAATCGATGAGCAGTTCTTC. Using reference TRBV19 and TRBJ2-1 for the parts outside the CDR3, the full variable domain is DGGITQSPKYLFRKEGQNVTLSCEQNLNHDAMYWYRQDPGQGLRLIYYSQIVNDFQKGDIAEGYSVSREKKESFPLTVTSAQKNPTAFYLCASSTGIIIDEQFFGPGTRLTVL.

This chain joins TRBV6-2 or TRBV6-3 and TRBJ2-7; TRBD1 agrees at 10 bases. The CDR3 is 18 residues long. Losses at the gene ends were 6 bases for V and 7 bases for J; bases not matched to a gene: 21. The germline V gene encodes CDR1 MNHEY and CDR2 SVGEGT. The CDR3: CASSPRNPTGGGLREQYV. The CDR3 DNA is TGTGCCAGCAGCCCCCGCAACCCGACAGGGGGCGGTCTGCGTGAGCAGTACGTC.

This chain links TRBV3-1 (or the pseudogene TRBV3-2) with TRBJ1-2; possibly TRBD1 for D (5 bases). CDR1 is LGHDT, CDR2 YNNKEL, per germline (reference sequence). The CDR3 sequence is 15 residues long. The V end was cut by 2 bases, the J end by 7 bases, with 17 bases between. In DNA form, the CDR3 reads TGTGCCAGCAGCCAAAAGGCGCCAGGGTATCGTGGCTACACCTTC. This translates into CASSQKAPGYRGYTF.

CDR3: CSVTGTGRTGELFF. The CDR3 bases are TGCAGCGTTACCGGGACAGGGCGCACCGGGGAGCTGTTTTTT. This sequence joins TRBV29-1 and TRBJ2-2, with 9 positions matching TRBD1. CDR1 and CDR2 from the germline V gene are SQVTM and ANQGSEA. The CDR3 is 14 residues long. V gave up 5 bases and J gave up 4 bases; unmatched junction bases: 5.

A single count supports this clone. The chain combines TRBV15 with TRBJ2-3; D is uncertain. The V gene's germline CDR1 is LNHNV and CDR2 YYDKDF (reference sequence). Trimming shortened V by 0 bases and J by 8 bases, and 9 bases separated the two germline ends. There are 13 residues in the CDR3. In DNA form, the CDR3 reads TGTGCCACCAGCAGAGATGAGTGGGCTACGCAGTATTTT. It yields the protein CATSRDEWATQYF. Full variable domain (outside the CDR3, taken from reference TRBV15 and TRBJ2-3): DAMVIQNPRYQVTQFGKPVTLSCSQTLNHNVMYWYQQKSSQAPKLLFHYYDKDFNNEADTPDNFQSRRPNTSFCFLDIRSPGLGDTAMYLCATSRDEWATQYFGPGTRLTVL.

This sequence joins TRBV21-1 and TRBJ2-7; no check of the table's D call, TRBD1, against the DNA was made. TRBV21-1 is a documented pseudogene. The CDR3 sequence is 17 residues long. The CDR3 loop reads CASSKGPPGQGTYEQYV. CDR3 bases: TGTGCCAGCAGCAAAGGTCCCCCGGGACAGGGGACCTACGAGCAGTACGTC.